The 13 T cell receptor beta chains below all came from one sample that was sequenced in a study of T cells in localized non-small cell lung cancer. The data were produced by immunoSEQ multiplex PCR, yet TCRdb's version contains in-frame clones alone and is incomplete. The sample consists of tens of thousands of clones, 80% to 90% of them appearing once. The sample here was peripheral blood, taken before any cancer treatment. All receptors derive from a woman aged 40-69 years with stage I lung adenocarcinoma.

The DNA for the CDR3 is TGTGCCAGCAGTTACTCTGGCGGGAGCAACGAGCAGTACTTC. Its protein is CASSYSGGSNEQYF. J is TRBJ2-7 and V is TRBV6-5; 7 positions match TRBD2. The CDR3 totals 14 residues. The ends lost 0 bases at V and 5 bases at J; junction bases unmatched: 4. Germline assignment: CDR1 MNHEY and CDR2 SVGAGI.

The gene calls are TRBV28 and TRBJ1-4; D gene ambiguous. The CDR3 sequence is 16 residues long. Germline V gene data show CDR1 as MDHEN and CDR2 as SYDVKM. V lost 3 bases to trimming and J lost 4 bases, with 15 bases between them. This CDR3 reads CASSLPGTSFNEKLFF. The CDR3 DNA reads as TGTGCCAGCAGTTTGCCCGGTACCTCCTTTAATGAAAAACTGTTTTTT.

This chain joins TRBV19 and TRBJ2-5; no definite D call. Germline CDR1 and CDR2: LNHDA and SQIVND (reference sequence). Trimming left V 5 bases short and J 1 base short, with 11 bases between. This CDR3 has 14 residues. CDR3 DNA: TGTGCCAGTAGTCCTGCCCCCCTCCAAGAGACCCAGTACTTC. Its translation: CASSPAPLQETQYF. Together with reference TRBV19 and TRBJ2-5, the CDR3 gives the full variable domain: DGGITQSPKYLFRKEGQNVTLSCEQNLNHDAMYWYRQDPGQGLRLIYYSQIVNDFQKGDIAEGYSVSREKKESFPLTVTSAQKNPTAFYLCASSPAPLQETQYFGPGTRLLVL.

This rearrangement joins TRBV2 to TRBJ2-2, with 8 positions matching TRBD2. The V gene's germline CDR1 is SNHLY and CDR2 FYNNEI. The CDR3 runs to 14 residues. V gave up 6 bases and J gave up 6 bases; unmatched junction bases: 6. The chain's CDR3 is CASRSGLAAGELFF. The CDR3 DNA reads as TGTGCCAGCAGGAGCGGACTAGCAGCCGGGGAGCTGTTTTTT.

The chain links TRBV30 to TRBJ1-6; the D gene is possibly TRBD1 (5 bases). The CDR3 loop spans 16 amino acids. In germline, CDR1 is GTSNPN, CDR2 SVGIG (reference sequence). Trimming left V 3 bases short and J 0 bases short, with 12 bases between. The CDR3 sequence is CAWSLGGSSYNSPLHF. In DNA, the CDR3 is TGTGCCTGGAGCCTTGGGGGGAGCTCCTATAATTCACCCCTCCACTTT. Together with reference TRBV30 and TRBJ1-6, the CDR3 gives the full variable domain: SQTIHQWPATLVQPVGSPLSLECTVEGTSNPNLYWYRQAAGRGLQLLFYSVGIGQISSEVPQNLSASRPQDRQFILSSKKLLLSDSGFYLCAWSLGGSSYNSPLHFGNGTRLTVT.

A single count supports this clone. The rearrangement uses TRBV10-3 and TRBJ1-5; D is possibly TRBD1 (5 bases). V was shortened by 0 bases and J by 6 bases, with 18 bases between the two germline ends. The CDR3 is 17 amino acids. CDR1 is ENHRY and CDR2 is SYGVKD in the germline V gene. For the CDR3, the DNA is TGTGCCATCAGTGAGTCGAGTGGAAAAGGGGAGGGTCAGCCCCAGCATTTT. Translated, it gives CAISESSGKGEGQPQHF.

This chain links TRBV6-1 with TRBJ2-3, with no clear D. CDR1 is MNHNS, CDR2 SASEGT, per germline. This CDR3 has 17 residues. With 0 bases removed from V and 2 bases from J, the gap between germline ends came to 15 bases. DNA for the CDR3: TGTGCCAGCAGTGAAGCGGCAAGGGTTAGGCTCACAGATACGCAGTATTTT. It translates to CASSEAARVRLTDTQYF.

V is TRBV15 and J is TRBJ2-7; D not certain. The CDR3 length is 13 residues. Germline CDR1 and CDR2: LNHNV and YYDKDF (reference sequence). V gave up 0 bases and J gave up 3 bases, with 6 bases separating them. CDR3 region: CATSREAFYEQYF. The CDR3 DNA sequence: TGTGCCACCAGCAGAGAAGCTTTCTACGAGCAGTACTTC.

The chain recombines TRBV19 with TRBJ1-5, with a possible D match to TRBD1 (5 bases). Germline CDR1 and CDR2: LNHDA and SQIVND (reference sequence). The V gene lost 3 bases and the J gene lost 5 bases, with 14 bases spanning the gap. The CDR3 consists of 15 residues. The DNA for the CDR3 is TGTGCCAGTAGTATCTGGGGCAGGGTCGATCAGCCCCAGCATTTT. Its protein is CASSIWGRVDQPQHF.

The CDR3 nucleotides read TGTGCCAGCAGCTTGGAGGGAGCGACCACCGGGGAGCTGTTTTTT. It encodes CASSLEGATTGELFF. The rearrangement uses TRBV5-5 and TRBJ2-2, with D perhaps matching TRBD2 (5 bases). Germline lookup yields CDR1 SGHKS and CDR2 YYEKEE (reference sequence). The CDR3 is 15 amino acids. The V gene lost 0 bases and the J gene lost 4 bases, with 10 bases spanning the gap.

The genes are TRBV27 and TRBJ2-1, with D perhaps TRBD1 (6 bases). Trimming shortened V by 4 bases and J by 2 bases, and 12 bases separated the two germline ends. This CDR3 has 15 amino acids. Germline loops: CDR1 MNHEY, CDR2 SMNVEV (reference sequence). The CDR3 protein is CASSSHRETYNEQFF. As DNA, the CDR3 is TGTGCCAGCAGTTCCCACAGGGAAACCTACAATGAGCAGTTCTTC.

The chain carries TRBV30 and TRBJ1-5; D might be TRBD1 (6 bases). Germline V gene lookup returns CDR1 GTSNPN and CDR2 SVGIG (reference sequence). There are 15 residues in the CDR3. Trimming removed 5 bases at V and 6 bases at J, with 20 bases between. CDR3 residues: CAWQAARGPGQPQHF. CDR3 DNA: TGTGCCTGGCAGGCGGCTCGGGGGCCGGGTCAGCCCCAGCATTTT.

This clone was counted a single time. The chain combines TRBV6-5 with TRBJ2-1; D gene ambiguous. CDR1 and CDR2 from the germline V gene are MNHEY and SVGAGI. The CDR3 is made up of 11 amino acids. V was pared by 3 bases and J by 14 bases, with 11 bases between. The CDR3 loop is CASSYGGSKFF. The CDR3, as DNA: TGTGCCAGCAGTTATGGTGGAAGTAAGTTCTTC.